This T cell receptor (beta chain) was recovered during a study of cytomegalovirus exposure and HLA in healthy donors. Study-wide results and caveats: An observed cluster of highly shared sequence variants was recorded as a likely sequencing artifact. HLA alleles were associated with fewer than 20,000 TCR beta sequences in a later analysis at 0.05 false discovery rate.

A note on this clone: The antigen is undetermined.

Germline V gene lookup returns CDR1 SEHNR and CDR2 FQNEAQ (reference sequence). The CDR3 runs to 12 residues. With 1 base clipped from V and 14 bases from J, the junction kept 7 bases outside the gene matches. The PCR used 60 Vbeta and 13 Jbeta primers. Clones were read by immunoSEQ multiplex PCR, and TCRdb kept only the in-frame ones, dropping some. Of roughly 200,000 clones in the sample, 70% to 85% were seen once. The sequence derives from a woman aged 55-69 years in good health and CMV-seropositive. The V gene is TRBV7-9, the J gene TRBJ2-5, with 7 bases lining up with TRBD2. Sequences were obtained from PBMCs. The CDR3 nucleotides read TGTGCCAGCAGCTTAGGGAGTGGACTAGACTACTTC. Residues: CASSLGSGLDYF.